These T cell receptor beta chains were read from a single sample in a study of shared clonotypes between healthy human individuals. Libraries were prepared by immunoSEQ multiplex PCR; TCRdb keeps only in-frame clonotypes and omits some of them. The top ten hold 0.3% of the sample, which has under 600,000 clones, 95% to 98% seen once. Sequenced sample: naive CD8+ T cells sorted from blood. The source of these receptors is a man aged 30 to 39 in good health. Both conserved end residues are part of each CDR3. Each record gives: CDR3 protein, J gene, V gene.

CASSLRTVNTGELFF	TRBJ2-2	TRBV5-6
CASSTAQETQYF	TRBJ2-5	TRBV11-2
CASRSMTVPSGANVLTF	TRBJ2-6	TRBV11-2
CASRQTGSSAEAFF	TRBJ1-1	TRBV7-9
CASRDRGFQETQYF	TRBJ2-5	TRBV2
CASSPSPPHYEQYF	TRBJ2-7	TRBV11-2
CASSFPSREQFF	TRBJ2-1	TRBV11-2
CATKRTENTEAFF	TRBJ1-1	TRBV11-2
CASSFIQTSFSDEQFF	TRBJ2-1	TRBV5-6
CASSFRGEATEAFF	TRBJ1-1	TRBV5-1
CASSYRGSNNEQFF	TRBJ2-1	TRBV18
CASSPKGSYNEQFF	TRBJ2-1	TRBV7-7
CASSYLGASYEQYF	TRBJ2-7	TRBV6-6
CASSARGTGFSWDTQYF	TRBJ2-3	TRBV11-2
CASSQDNGFSEQYF	TRBJ2-7	TRBV4-2
CSGYTRGRNTEAFF	TRBJ1-1	TRBV29-1
CASSSDPGVGQPQHF	TRBJ1-5	TRBV7-2
CASSSTDRNTEAFF	TRBJ1-1	TRBV7-6
CAWRSGLNTGELFF	TRBJ2-2	TRBV30
CASSPASLLRAGNTIYF	TRBJ1-3	TRBV7-9
CASRITIAGIPYEQYF	TRBJ2-7	TRBV6-4
CASSHRENTEAFF	TRBJ1-1	TRBV6-5
CASSGYWGITEAFF	TRBJ1-1	TRBV6-5
CASSYSNYEQFF	TRBJ2-1	TRBV6-5
CASSVIPVGQHYGYTF	TRBJ1-2	TRBV9
CASSLSGRTEAFF	TRBJ1-1	TRBV27
CASSVVPRPNEGGRETQYF	TRBJ2-5	TRBV9
CASSLPTTTSSYNEQFF	TRBJ2-1	TRBV18
CASSSNRGPGELFF	TRBJ2-2	TRBV5-4
CASSLRSGIQETQYF	TRBJ2-5	TRBV7-2
CASSSTRLGGGYSGANVLTF	TRBJ2-6	TRBV7-8
CASSSSWGNTEAFF	TRBJ1-1	TRBV7-2
CATSSSREFNEKLFF	TRBJ1-4	TRBV15
CASSGTWPADEQYF	TRBJ2-7	TRBV6-1
CASSVVSGEVGDTQYF	TRBJ2-3	TRBV9
CASSPRLAGDNEQFF	TRBJ2-1	TRBV7-9
CASRGTYEQYF	TRBJ2-7	TRBV2